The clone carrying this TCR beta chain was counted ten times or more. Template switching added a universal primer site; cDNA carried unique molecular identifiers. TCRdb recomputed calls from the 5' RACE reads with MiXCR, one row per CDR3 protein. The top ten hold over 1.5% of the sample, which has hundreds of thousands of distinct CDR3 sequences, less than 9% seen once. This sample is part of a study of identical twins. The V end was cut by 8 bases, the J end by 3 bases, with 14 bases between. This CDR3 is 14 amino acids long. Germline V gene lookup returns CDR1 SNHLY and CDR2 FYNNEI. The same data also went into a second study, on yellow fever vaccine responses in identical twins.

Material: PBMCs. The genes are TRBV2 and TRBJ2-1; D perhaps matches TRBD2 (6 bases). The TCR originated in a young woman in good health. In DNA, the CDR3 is TGTGCCAGCGATGAGAGCGGGCGCTACAATGAGCAGTTCTTC. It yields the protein CASDESGRYNEQFF. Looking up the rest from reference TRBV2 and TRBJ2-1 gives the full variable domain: EPEVTQTPSHQVTQMGQEVILRCVPISNHLYFYWYRQILGQKVEFLVSFYNNEISEKSEIFDDQFSVERPDGSNFTLKIRSTKLEDSAMYFCASDESGRYNEQFFGPGTRLTVL.